One sample yielded the 3 T cell receptor beta chains listed below, sequenced in a study of blood T cell repertoires in COVID-19. Here immunoSEQ multiplex PCR was the method, and the copy in TCRdb shows in-frame clones only, minus some. In the table there are 150,000 to 190,000 clones, 85% to 90% of which are singletons. Sequencing was done on a sample of peripheral blood. Source of these receptors: a woman aged 40 to 50 with acute or convalescent COVID-19.

J is TRBJ1-2 and V is TRBV28; D perhaps matches TRBD1 (5 bases). V gave up 4 bases and J gave up 8 bases, with 14 bases separating them. The germline gives CDR1 MDHEN, CDR2 SYDVKM. The length of the CDR3 is 13 residues. The CDR3 region is CASSSGGRPGYTF. The CDR3 DNA reads as TGTGCCAGCAGTTCCGGGGGACGGCCCGGCTACACCTTC.

This sequence joins TRBV4-1 and TRBJ1-2; D is unresolved. Looked up from germline, CDR1 is MGHRA and CDR2 is YSYEKL. The V gene lost 5 bases and the J gene lost 2 bases, with 6 bases spanning the gap. The CDR3 is made up of 12 amino acids. The CDR3 loop is CASSRENYGYTF. CDR3 nucleotides: TGCGCCAGCAGCAGGGAGAACTATGGCTACACCTTC.

The chain employs TRBV28 and TRBJ1-5, with D perhaps TRBD1 (5 bases). This CDR3 has 14 residues. The germline gives CDR1 MDHEN, CDR2 SYDVKM. V lost 3 bases and J 4 bases, leaving 10 bases between the germline ends. Here the CDR3 DNA reads TGTGCCAGCAGTTTTGCGTCAGGGAATCAGCCCCAGCATTTT. Protein sequence: CASSFASGNQPQHF.